Here is one TCR beta chain with its context. Time point given: peripheral blood 6 weeks after treatment start. TCRdb's copy holds only in-frame clones and misses some; the assay was immunoSEQ multiplex PCR. Of about 120,000 clones listed, 80% to 90% are singletons. These data are taken from a study of PD-L1 blockade in urothelial cancer. Study summary: Twenty-five of the 29 patients were men with bladder-origin urothelial cancer. Median T cell yield from blood was 110,000 to 150,000.

The source of this sequence is a man in his 60s with urothelial cancer. The sequencing here drew on PBMCs, taken around atezolizumab (anti-PD-L1) treatment.

CDR3 in amino acids: CASSIDAGNEAFF. The CDR3 nucleotides are TGTGCCAGTAGTATAGATGCAGGAAATGAAGCTTTCTTT. The rearrangement joins TRBV19 to TRBJ1-1; D gene ambiguous. The CDR3 extends over 13 amino acids. Germline V gene sequence: CDR1 LNHDA, CDR2 SQIVND (reference sequence). V lost 0 bases, J lost 7 bases, and 9 bases lay in between.